This TCR beta chain was identified during a study of response to subunit inactivated influenza vaccine listed by TCRdb under 2018. A note on the overall study: The study used deep quantitative T cell receptor repertoire profiling to track responses to a trivalent subunit inactivated influenza vaccine. The paper's findings and limits, for the study overall: It was suggested by the authors that each seasonal influenza vaccination may recruit only a limited number of new T cells.

With regard to this clonotype: Its cognate antigen has yet to be identified. Per-nucleotide qualities are absent, and no much larger clonotype sits a single base away.

Library preparation was by RT-PCR. Data came from an Illumina HiSeq 2500. TCRdb's own reprocessing of the public reads used fastp at Q25 and MiXCR and kept productive beta chains. Rows are unified per CDR3 protein, each entry keeping the most common DNA and genes. For this sample the table gives around 750,000 distinct CDR3 sequences, of which around 21% were detected only once. Of the sample, roughly 10% is held by the ten largest clones. Compared with germline, V lacks 7 bases and J lacks 0 bases; bases without a gene match: 6. The germline V gene sets CDR1 to MDHEN and CDR2 to SYDVKM. The CDR3 sequence holds 15 residues, the cysteine and phenylalanine included. The retained sequence is limited to the CDR3, 45 bases, with the frame set at the first base.

The sample was PBMCs from blood, taken less than 6 days after vaccination. The sequence was obtained from a man over 45 who received an inactivated influenza vaccine. Donor details come from another sample of the same person, matched by shared clones. This chain joins TRBV28 to TRBJ2-1, and 7 bases in between align with TRBD1. Here is the DNA: TGTGCCAGCACCTTGACAGGGCACTCCTACAATGAGCAGTTCTTC. The encoded protein is CASTLTGHSYNEQFF.